The 18 T cell receptor beta chains reported below all come from one sample, sequenced in a study of T cell repertoires in MIS-A myocarditis. TCRdb keeps only in-frame clones here, not all; method: immunoSEQ multiplex PCR. The table records about 11,000 clones, roughly 80% of them present only once. Sequencing was carried out using right ventricle heart tissue obtained at autopsy. Source of these receptors: a man younger than 30 with fulminant myocarditis from multisystem inflammatory syndrome in adults (MIS-A) after COVID-19.

V usage is TRBV11-2 and J usage is TRBJ1-1; TRBD1 might be the D (5 bases). Germline CDR1 reads SGHAT; CDR2 reads FQNNGV. The V end lost 5 bases, the J end lost 5 bases, and 18 bases lay between the germline ends. This CDR3 is built from 15 residues. CDR3 sequence reads: CASSHARGGKTEAFF. The CDR3 DNA is TGTGCCAGCAGCCATGCTCGGGGGGGAAAAACTGAAGCTTTCTTT.

The chain joins TRBV4-1 to TRBJ1-3, with a possible D match to TRBD1 (5 bases). Trimming removed 4 bases at V and 2 bases at J, with 18 bases between. CDR3 length: 17 amino acids. Germline CDR1 is MGHRA and CDR2 is YSYEKL. CDR3 nucleotide sequence: TGCGCCAGCAGCCCCACGTCCGGGGCAGGGACTGGAAACACCATATATTTT. Translating it yields CASSPTSGAGTGNTIYF.

V and J are TRBV18 and TRBJ2-5; D is undetermined. V was trimmed by 3 bases and J by 5 bases, leaving 7 bases between them. This CDR3 has 12 amino acids. Germline-derived CDR1 and CDR2 are KGHSH and LQKENI. CDR3 amino acids: CASSPLGETQYF. CDR3 nucleotide sequence: TGTGCCAGCTCACCCCTCGGGGAGACCCAGTACTTC.

The chain recombines TRBV27 with TRBJ2-3, with 14 bases identical to TRBD2. This CDR3 contains 14 residues. From germline, CDR1 is MNHEY and CDR2 SMNVEV (reference sequence). V lost 7 bases to trimming and J lost 8 bases; unmatched junction nucleotides: 5. The CDR3 sequence is CASKGTSGGLTQYF. CDR3 nucleotides: TGTGCCAGCAAGGGGACTAGCGGGGGTCTTACGCAGTATTTT.

CDR3 in DNA: TGTGCCAGCAGCTTACCCGGGAGCCATTCACCCCTCCACTTT. Residues: CASSLPGSHSPLHF. The chain uses TRBV5-6 and TRBJ1-6; unclear D gene. Trimming pared 2 bases from V and 8 bases from J, leaving 11 bases between. CDR1 and CDR2 from the germline V gene are SGHDT and YYEEEE. The CDR3 length is 14 residues.

The V and J genes are TRBV6-1 and TRBJ1-3; no definite D call. V lost 2 bases and J 0 bases, leaving 11 bases between the germline ends. The CDR3 has 16 amino acids. Germline V gives CDR1 MNHNS, CDR2 SASEGT. The CDR3 region is CASSEWSRSSGNTIYF. The DNA of the CDR3 is TGTGCCAGCAGTGAATGGAGTAGGAGCTCTGGAAACACCATATATTTT.

This chain joins TRBV6-2 or TRBV6-3 and TRBJ2-7; D is possibly TRBD1 or TRBD2 (6 bases each). The CDR3 extends over 12 amino acids. V lost 5 bases and J 4 bases, leaving 9 bases between the germline ends. Germline lookup yields CDR1 MNHEY and CDR2 SVGEGT. CDR3 coding DNA: TGTGCCAGCAGTCCGGGGGCTTACGAGCAGTACTTC. Amino acids: CASSPGAYEQYF.

The chain uses TRBV6-5 and TRBJ2-5, with TRBD2 identical over 7 bases. The CDR3 covers 16 residues. J gave up 4 bases and V 0 bases, and 8 bases lay outside the gene matches. The germline gives CDR1 MNHEY, CDR2 SVGAGI. The CDR3 loop reads CASSYSVGGLRETQYF. CDR3 coding DNA: TGTGCCAGCAGTTACTCGGTGGGAGGGTTGCGAGAGACCCAGTACTTC.

The chain recombines TRBV5-1 with TRBJ2-3; D not resolved. Trimming removed 5 bases at V and 5 bases at J, with 6 bases between. This CDR3 spans 11 amino acids. Germline values: CDR1 SGHRS, CDR2 YFSETQ. The CDR3 bases are TGCGCCAGCAGGTACCAAGATACGCAGTATTTT. It yields the protein CASRYQDTQYF.

The chain carries TRBV9 and TRBJ1-1; D may be TRBD1 (5 bases). Trimming took 0 bases from V and 7 from J, leaving 13 bases between them. Germline CDR1 reads SGDLS; CDR2 reads YYNGEE. There are 14 residues in the CDR3. In nucleotides, the CDR3 is TGTGCCAGCAGCGTAGGTTCAGGGAAGGTTGAAGCTTTCTTT. Protein sequence: CASSVGSGKVEAFF.

This rearrangement joins TRBV29-1 to TRBJ1-2; D unresolved. Germline assignment: CDR1 SQVTM and CDR2 ANQGSEA. CDR3 length: 14 amino acids. V was trimmed by 4 bases and J by 4 bases, leaving 16 bases between them. The CDR3 region is CSVVIQDNLYGYTF. The CDR3 bases are TGCAGCGTTGTAATCCAGGATAACCTCTATGGCTACACCTTC.

This chain connects TRBV28 to TRBJ1-4; D is unclear. Germline-derived CDR1 and CDR2 are MDHEN and SYDVKM. The V end lost 1 base, the J end lost 5 bases, and 11 bases lay between the germline ends. CDR3 length: 15 residues. The CDR3 here is CASSLFYGRNEKLFF. The CDR3 nucleotides are TGTGCCAGCAGTTTATTCTATGGAAGGAATGAAAAACTGTTTTTT.

This clone is a singleton in its sample. The chain uses TRBV5-6 and TRBJ1-6, with D perhaps TRBD1 (5 bases). V was shortened by 0 bases and J by 7 bases, with 8 bases between the two germline ends. Looked up from germline, CDR1 is SGHDT and CDR2 is YYEEEE. CDR3 size: 14 residues. CDR3 amino acids: CASSLVRGNSPLHF. The CDR3 DNA reads TGTGCCAGCAGCTTGGTGAGGGGCAATTCACCCCTCCACTTT. The full variable domain, completed using reference TRBV5-6 and TRBJ1-6, is DAGVTQSPTHLIKTRGQQVTLRCSPKSGHDTVSWYQQALGQGPQFIFQYYEEEERQRGNFPDRFSGHQFPNYSSELNVNALLLGDSALYLCASSLVRGNSPLHFGNGTRLTVT.

The chain has TRBV7-8 and TRBJ2-7; TRBD1 agrees at 9 bases. Germline lookup yields CDR1 SGHVS and CDR2 FQNEAQ. V trimming: 6 bases; J trimming: 5 bases; junction bases outside the gene matches: 8. The CDR3 spans 14 residues. This CDR3 reads CASSQDRGWHEQYF. DNA of the CDR3: TGTGCCAGCAGTCAGGACAGGGGATGGCACGAGCAGTACTTC.

This chain joins TRBV7-9 and TRBJ1-1; tentatively, D is TRBD1 (6 bases). V was shortened by 11 bases and J by 6 bases, with 16 bases between the two germline ends. Germline loops: CDR1 SEHNR, CDR2 FQNEAQ (reference sequence). CDR3 length: 12 residues. The CDR3 DNA reads TGTGCCGGGCGGGGGGCGTCGGCTGAAGCTTTCTTT. Its translation is CAGRGASAEAFF.

The rearrangement uses TRBV4-1 and TRBJ1-5; D unclear. Germline values: CDR1 MGHRA, CDR2 YSYEKL. CDR3 length: 14 residues. V lost 0 bases and J 5 bases, leaving 8 bases between the germline ends. The CDR3 DNA sequence: TGCGCCAGCAGCCAAGAGACTAATTATCAGCCCCAGCATTTT. Protein sequence: CASSQETNYQPQHF.

The rearrangement joins TRBV18 to TRBJ2-3; D may be TRBD2 (6 bases). The CDR3 extends over 16 amino acids. Germline V gene data show CDR1 as KGHSH and CDR2 as LQKENI. V lost 1 base, J lost 1 base, and 12 bases lay in between. The CDR3 region has the DNA TGTGCCAGCTCACCACGCGGGGAGAGGGGCACAGATACGCAGTATTTT. Translated, it gives CASSPRGERGTDTQYF.

The CDR3 coding sequence is TGTGCCAGCAGCGAAACGGACGGAACTATTGAAGGCTACACCTTC. Its protein product is CASSETDGTIEGYTF. The chain combines TRBV7-2 with TRBJ1-2; no reliable D call. The CDR3 sequence is 15 residues long. Trimming took 5 bases from V and 8 from J, leaving 21 bases between them. CDR1 and CDR2 (germline): SGHTA, FQGNSA.